Given below is one TCR beta chain in context. The data are from a study of blood T cell repertoires in COVID-19. The repertoire was sequenced with immunoSEQ multiplex PCR; TCRdb's copy has only in-frame clones and lacks some. This table holds 200,000 to 300,000 clones, approximately 90% found once. Germline CDR1 LGHNA, CDR2 YSLEER. The trim removed 1 base at V and 0 bases at J, leaving 19 bases unmatched. This CDR3 has 21 amino acids. The sequence was obtained from a woman aged 25-40 years who had recovered from COVID-19. The V gene is TRBV4-3, the J gene TRBJ1-2; TRBD1 matches 8 bases. Material: PBMCs or T cells enriched from blood (not recorded which). In DNA, the CDR3 is TGCGCCAGCAGCCAAGGGGACAGGATTCCTTTTGTCGCTAGGGCTAACTATGGCTACACCTTC. Translated: CASSQGDRIPFVARANYGYTF.